This T cell receptor beta chain was sequenced during a study of blood T cell repertoires in COVID-19 (dated by TCRdb to 2018 to 2021). Looking at the study overall: Samples from collaborators originated in the United States, Italy and Spain and spanned both the acute and convalescent phases of COVID-19. The sample metadata nearly always contained a de-identified subject ID, COVID-19 status, age in years and sex. The material from the prospective study consisted of cDNA or gDNA derived from T cells, B-cell-depleted T cells, or PBMCs. The repertoires were released in a freely available public database meant as a resource for research on the immune response to SARS-CoV-2. The dataset comprised deeply sampled blood TCRbeta repertoires from subjects exposed to, actively infected with, or recovered from COVID-19. The samples were drawn from two sources: the first 160 participants of the ongoing ImmuneRACE study, and over 950 subjects contributed by 6 global collaborators. Where available, HLA class I and class II types were taken from metadata supplied by the sample provider and were not determined by assay-based typing.

CDR1 SGHTA and CDR2 FQGNSA were looked up in the germline V gene. V and J lose 5 bases and 8 bases, and a span of 9 bases separates them. Including cysteine and phenylalanine, the CDR3 has 11 amino acids. Kept here is only the CDR3 DNA, which spans 33 bases and is read in frame from base 1. TCRbeta CDR3 regions were amplified from genomic DNA by means of the immunoSEQ Assay, a bias-controlled multiplex PCR. In the authors' own workflow: Nucleated cell counts per sample were estimated from amplification of reference gene primers within the assay. To quantify the absolute abundance of each unique TCRbeta CDR3 rearrangement, sequence reads were collapsed and filtered. Productive Simpson clonality was computed per sample as the square root of Simpson's diversity index over productive rearrangements. TCRdb retrieved this table from immuneACCESS and kept in-frame rearrangements only. Not all clones are present; in checked studies, unresolved V genes account for under half, and no reason is known for the remainder. The V and J calls and clone size are taken from that table; D and trimming were inferred from the DNA. Across this sample there are 400,000 to 500,000 clones, with around 89% seen only once. The top ten constitute approximately 1.8% of the sample.

Enrolling through a virtual design, the prospective study's participants ranged in age from about 18 to 89 years and lived across more than 20 United States geographic areas. To assign participants to cohorts, the prospective study relied on clinical history that participants themselves reported in a screening survey and a study questionnaire. Recovered participants in ImmuneRACE Cohort 3 were defined by two consecutive negative NP/OP PCR tests, clearance by a healthcare professional, or resolution of symptoms. Each participant in the prospective study had whole blood, serum and a nasopharyngeal or oropharyngeal swab collected by mobile phlebotomists. Additional blood draws and questionnaires over an approximately two-month period could optionally be provided by prospective study participants. Before DNA extraction, prospective study blood samples were shipped either frozen or at room temperature.

Broad study findings and their caveats: Clinical and demographic metadata were provided uncurated, with the amount varying by source and participant.

Notes on this clone: The clone's antigen remains unknown. There are no base qualities to consult, and no much larger clone falls within one base.

The sequenced material came from PBMCs or T cells enriched from blood (not recorded which). The TCR sequence derives from a woman in her forties who had recovered from COVID-19. This chain is built from TRBV7-2 and TRBJ1-2, with TRBD1 perhaps the D gene, on 5 matching bases. The CDR3 reads CASSPQVGYTF. The nucleotides read TGTGCCAGCAGCCCACAGGTCGGCTACACCTTC.